Listed here are 28 T cell receptor beta chains from one sample, sequenced in a study of regulatory T cells in long-lasting Graves disease. Sample time point: newly diagnosed GD, antithyroid drugs for less than 3 months. RNA from PBMCs was the source of the TCR library. CDR3-region Arm-PCR and iRepertoire HTBI primers produced the TCR beta libraries. TCRdb reprocessed the multiplex PCR reads with MiXCR, giving one entry per CDR3 protein. The repertoire holds 680,000 or so distinct CDR3 sequences, with 15% to 20% as singletons. Separately, the same data were catalogued under a study of T cells in Graves' hyperthyroidism and ophthalmopathy.

The material was peripheral blood mononuclear cells (PBMCs), obtained at new diagnosis, from a patient treated with antithyroid drugs. All receptors come from a woman in her twenties or thirties with Graves disease.

This clonotype was recorded at least ten times. The rearrangement joins TRBV6-1 to TRBJ2-2; D gene uncertain. The CDR3 length is 13 residues. Per the germline V gene, CDR1 is MNHNS and CDR2 is SASEGT. V was shortened by 2 bases and J by 4 bases, with 5 bases between the two germline ends. In DNA, the CDR3 is TGTGCCAGCAGTGAAATAGTCACCGGGGAGCTGTTTTTT. Protein: CASSEIVTGELFF.

This clonotype occurred many times. The V call is TRBV29-1, the J call TRBJ2-5; 9 nucleotides agree with TRBD2. The J call is uncertain, as TRBJ2-1 better fits the DNA end. This CDR3 region has 13 residues. Germline CDR1 and CDR2: SQVTM and ANQGSEA. CDR3 sequence (DNA): TGCAGCGTTGGGACTAGCGTGTACAATGAGCAGTTCTTC. It encodes CSVGTSVYNEQFF.

The chain joins TRBV2 to TRBJ2-6; D is ambiguous. The CDR3 length is 15 residues. V dropped 4 bases and J dropped 0 bases, with 7 bases sitting between them. The germline V gene has CDR1 SNHLY and CDR2 FYNNEI. The CDR3 region has the DNA TGTGCCAGCAGTGGCAGATACTCTGGGGCCAACGTCCTGACTTTC. It translates to CASSGRYSGANVLTF.

The chain couples TRBV3-1 to TRBJ1-4; 8 positions agree with TRBD1. This CDR3 is 17 amino acids long. The V and J ends lost 1 base and 10 bases, in that order; junction bases with no gene match: 14. In germline, CDR1 is LGHDT, CDR2 YNNKEL (reference sequence). CDR3 coding DNA: TGTGCCAGCAGCCAAGTGAAAACAGGGGGGTTTGTCGGAAAACTGTTTTTT. It is translated as CASSQVKTGGFVGKLFF.

The chain employs TRBV28 and TRBJ2-7, with 10 nucleotides matching TRBD1. CDR1 MDHEN and CDR2 SYDVKM come from the germline V gene. V lost 3 bases, J lost 3 bases, and 8 bases stayed unmatched. The CDR3 covers 16 residues. The CDR3 loop reads CASSFAPGTGDYEQYF. The CDR3 DNA reads as TGTGCCAGCAGTTTTGCTCCCGGGACAGGGGACTACGAGCAGTACTTC.

This clonotype was seen repeatedly, ten times or more. The chain has TRBV11-2 and TRBJ2-1, with 7 bases aligning to TRBD2. Germline trimming cut 6 bases from V and 5 bases from J; bases unmatched to any gene: 10. Germline assignment: CDR1 SGHAT and CDR2 FQNNGV. The CDR3 is made up of 15 amino acids. CDR3 region: CASSWGRDYHNEQFF. The CDR3 nucleotides read TGTGCCAGCAGTTGGGGCCGGGACTATCACAATGAGCAGTTCTTC.

In this sample, this clonotype turned up many times. The V and J genes are TRBV11-2 and TRBJ1-1; a possible D gene is TRBD1 (5 bases). Germline loops: CDR1 SGHAT, CDR2 FQNNGV. Trimming cost V 0 bases and J 1 base, with 9 bases left between them. This CDR3 comprises 15 residues. CDR3 residues: CASSLEAQANTEAFF. DNA of the CDR3: TGTGCCAGCAGCTTAGAGGCACAGGCGAACACTGAAGCTTTCTTT.

This clonotype appeared many times. V usage is TRBV2 and J usage is TRBJ2-7; D perhaps matches TRBD1 (5 bases). V gave up 8 bases and J gave up 2 bases, with 10 bases separating them. The CDR3 runs to 12 residues. Germline values: CDR1 SNHLY, CDR2 FYNNEI. The DNA for the CDR3 is TGTGCCAGCGCCGACAGAGCCTACGAGCAGTACTTC. It is translated as CASADRAYEQYF. Drawing the rest from reference TRBV2 and TRBJ2-7, the complete variable domain is EPEVTQTPSHQVTQMGQEVILRCVPISNHLYFYWYRQILGQKVEFLVSFYNNEISEKSEIFDDQFSVERPDGSNFTLKIRSTKLEDSAMYFCASADRAYEQYFGPGTRLTVT.

The chain is built from TRBV3-1 and TRBJ2-4; D might be TRBD2 (5 bases). CDR1 and CDR2 (germline): LGHDT, YNNKEL (reference sequence). The germline V and J ends were trimmed by 2 bases and 12 bases, with 8 bases remaining between them. The CDR3 length is 11 residues. CDR3 sequence: CASSQSGDQYF. The CDR3, as DNA: TGTGCCAGCAGCCAATCCGGGGATCAGTACTTC.

This clonotype was seen at least ten times. The gene calls are TRBV12-3 or TRBV12-4 and TRBJ1-5, with D tentatively TRBD1 (6 bases). V was trimmed by 8 bases and J by 7 bases, leaving 18 bases between them. This CDR3 comprises 14 residues. CDR3 DNA sequence: TGTGCCAGCTCTGAAAGGGGGGAAGACCAGCCCCAGCATTTT. This translates into CASSERGEDQPQHF.

Only a few counts were recorded for this clonotype. This chain links TRBV18 with TRBJ1-2; 8 bases match TRBD1. Germline CDR1 and CDR2: KGHSH and LQKENI. The ends lost 4 bases at V and 2 bases at J; junction bases unmatched: 6. CDR3 length: 15 residues. In DNA form, the CDR3 reads TGTGCCAGCTCACAGGACAGGGTTGACAACTATGGCTACACCTTC. Translated, it gives CASSQDRVDNYGYTF.

The rearrangement uses TRBV5-1 and TRBJ1-4; 8 bases fit TRBD1. CDR1 is SGHRS, CDR2 YFSETQ, per germline. J was trimmed by 6 bases and V by 4 bases; bases with no gene match: 5. CDR3 size: 14 residues. The CDR3 sequence: CASSRDRGDEKLFF. The CDR3 DNA is TGCGCCAGCAGCCGAGACAGGGGTGATGAAAAACTGTTTTTT. Full variable domain (outside the CDR3, taken from reference TRBV5-1 and TRBJ1-4): KAGVTQTPRYLIKTRGQQVTLSCSPISGHRSVSWYQQTPGQGLQFLFEYFSETQRNKGNFPGRFSGRQFSNSRSEMNVSTLELGDSALYLCASSRDRGDEKLFFGSGTQLSVL.

This chain connects TRBV7-2 to TRBJ2-1, with D perhaps matching TRBD1 or TRBD2 (5 bases each). This CDR3 comprises 16 residues. V dropped 1 base and J dropped 1 base, with 11 bases sitting between them. Germline CDR1 is SGHTA and CDR2 is FQGNSA. CDR3 in DNA: TGTGCCAGCAGCTTAGGGGTGTGGGGGTCCTACAATGAGCAGTTCTTC. Protein sequence: CASSLGVWGSYNEQFF.

This clonotype was recorded many times. The V gene is TRBV7-9, the J gene TRBJ2-1, with 11 bases lining up with TRBD2. The CDR3 has 15 residues. In germline, CDR1 is SEHNR, CDR2 FQNEAQ (reference sequence). V trimming: 4 bases; J trimming: 4 bases; junction bases outside the gene matches: 3. The CDR3 protein is CASSSTSGGYNEQFF. DNA of the CDR3: TGTGCCAGCAGCTCCACTAGCGGGGGTTACAATGAGCAGTTCTTC.

The table lists this clonotype with many counts. One end of the junction fails to match germline, which may point to a read error. The genes are TRBV28 and TRBJ1-2; D ambiguous. This CDR3 comprises 10 residues. Germline-derived CDR1 and CDR2 are MDHEN and SYDVKM. DNA of the CDR3: TGTGCCAGCAGTAACAATGGCTACACCTTC. Translated: CASSNNGYTF.

The sample holds many counts of this clonotype. The rearrangement links TRBV28 to TRBJ2-5; D call uncertain. The CDR3 has 13 residues. V was trimmed by 6 bases and J by 6 bases, leaving 14 bases between them. Germline-derived CDR1 and CDR2 are MDHEN and SYDVKM. As DNA, the CDR3 is TGTGCCAGCAGACCGTCGGGCCAGAAGACCCAGTACTTC. Translation gives CASRPSGQKTQYF.

The chain employs TRBV2 and TRBJ2-2, with D uncertain. Germline loops: CDR1 SNHLY, CDR2 FYNNEI. Deletions cut 6 bases from V and 0 bases from J, with 14 bases between. This CDR3 contains 16 residues. Here the CDR3 reads CASSPTGSSNTGELFF. The DNA of the CDR3 is TGTGCCAGCAGCCCCACCGGGTCTTCGAACACCGGGGAGCTGTTTTTT.

This clonotype appeared many times. The V gene is TRBV12-3 or TRBV12-4, the J gene TRBJ2-5, with 11 nucleotides matching TRBD1. The J segment lost 5 bases and the V segment lost 5 bases, leaving 7 bases of the junction unmatched. This CDR3 contains 15 residues. The CDR3 protein is CASSRTGTGGETQYF. The CDR3 DNA follows: TGTGCCAGCAGTCGAACCGGGACAGGGGGTGAGACCCAGTACTTC.

In its sample, this clonotype was seen many times. The J gene is TRBJ1-1, the V gene TRBV30; D is undetermined. V lost 2 bases and J 0 bases, leaving 10 bases between the germline ends. The length of the CDR3 is 14 residues. CDR1 and CDR2 from the germline V gene are GTSNPN and SVGIG (reference sequence). DNA of the CDR3: TGTGCCTGGAGTAGTCCCCGGATGAACACTGAAGCTTTCTTT. It specifies CAWSSPRMNTEAFF.

This clonotype was observed at least ten times. This chain uses TRBV6-2 or TRBV6-3 with TRBJ2-7, with 7 bases fitting TRBD2. Per germline, CDR1 MNHEY and CDR2 SVGEGT. CDR3 length: 16 residues. Losses at the gene ends were 8 bases for V and 6 bases for J; bases not matched to a gene: 19. The CDR3 loop reads CASGTSSGARRFEQYF. The CDR3 DNA sequence: TGTGCCAGCGGTACTTCTAGCGGTGCCCGACGCTTCGAGCAGTACTTC.

Ten or more counts support this clonotype. This chain connects TRBV2 to TRBJ2-3, with D perhaps TRBD2 (7 bases). Germline CDR1 SNHLY, CDR2 FYNNEI. This CDR3 is 14 amino acids long. V lost 7 bases, J lost 2 bases, and 13 bases lay in between. The CDR3: CASKGGVFTDTQYF. DNA of the CDR3: TGTGCCAGCAAGGGGGGGGTCTTCACAGATACGCAGTATTTT.

J is TRBJ2-3 and V is TRBV20-1; TRBD2 is a possible D gene (5 bases). CDR3 length: 15 amino acids. Between the trimmed V and J ends, which lost 2 bases and 5 bases, there was a span of 17 bases. Germline values: CDR1 DFQATT, CDR2 SNEGSKA (reference sequence). CDR3 loop: CSARSSDSPLDTQYF. Here the CDR3 DNA reads TGCAGTGCTAGAAGTTCGGACTCGCCGTTAGATACGCAGTATTTT.

J is TRBJ2-1 and V is TRBV19; a possible D gene is TRBD2 (5 bases). Per the germline V gene, CDR1 is LNHDA and CDR2 is SQIVND (reference sequence). The CDR3 is made up of 13 amino acids. With 4 bases removed from V and 7 bases from J, the gap between germline ends came to 11 bases. CDR3 protein: CASSTLSGNEQFF. CDR3 sequence (DNA): TGTGCCAGTAGTACATTAAGCGGAAATGAGCAGTTCTTC.

The V gene is TRBV7-2, the J gene TRBJ2-3; possibly TRBD2 for D (5 bases). The CDR3 has 16 amino acids. Trimming took off 3 bases at V and 0 bases at J, with 13 bases between the two ends. Germline V lookup: CDR1 SGHTA, CDR2 FQGNSA. As DNA, the CDR3 is TGTGCCAGCAGCTTCAGAGCGGCATCAAGCACAGATACGCAGTATTTT. Translation: CASSFRAASSTDTQYF.

This clonotype was observed at least ten times. This rearrangement joins TRBV11-2 to TRBJ1-5; TRBD1 might be the D (5 bases). Trimming left V 5 bases short and J 5 bases short, with 19 bases between. The CDR3 has 16 residues. CDR1 is SGHAT and CDR2 is FQNNGV in the germline V gene. The CDR3 loop reads CASSPGSWQRHQPQHF. The CDR3, as DNA: TGTGCCAGCAGCCCAGGGTCATGGCAGCGACATCAGCCCCAGCATTTT.

This clonotype came up a few times. The chain employs TRBV20-1 and TRBJ2-3, with D perhaps assigned TRBD1 or TRBD2 (5 bases each). V was cut by 1 base and J by 3 bases, with 20 bases left in between. The length of the CDR3 is 17 residues. The germline CDR1 and CDR2 sequences are DFQATT and SNEGSKA (reference sequence). In DNA form, the CDR3 reads TGCAGTGCTAGAGGGGGCGAGGGTAGTATCAGGACAGATACGCAGTATTTT. It encodes CSARGGEGSIRTDTQYF.

This clonotype was counted a few times. The chain couples TRBV19 to TRBJ1-1; the D gene is possibly TRBD1 (5 bases). The CDR3 covers 14 residues. V dropped 0 bases and J dropped 4 bases, with 9 bases sitting between them. Germline V gene lookup returns CDR1 LNHDA and CDR2 SQIVND (reference sequence). This chain's CDR3 is CASSIDWGGTEAFF. In DNA, the CDR3 is TGTGCCAGTAGTATAGATTGGGGCGGCACTGAAGCTTTCTTT. Variable domain in full (rest from reference TRBV19 and TRBJ1-1): DGGITQSPKYLFRKEGQNVTLSCEQNLNHDAMYWYRQDPGQGLRLIYYSQIVNDFQKGDIAEGYSVSREKKESFPLTVTSAQKNPTAFYLCASSIDWGGTEAFFGQGTRLTVV.

This clonotype was seen repeatedly, ten times or more. The chain combines TRBV7-8 with TRBJ1-2, with TRBD1 matching over 7 bases. Germline values: CDR1 SGHVS, CDR2 FQNEAQ. The CDR3 runs to 15 residues. V gave up 0 bases and J gave up 4 bases; unmatched junction bases: 5. CDR3 sequence reads: CASSLAGGELYGYTF. The CDR3 coding sequence is TGTGCCAGCAGCTTAGCAGGGGGCGAACTCTATGGCTACACCTTC. The full variable domain, in which reference TRBV7-8 and TRBJ1-2 provide the parts outside the CDR3, is GAGVSQSPRYKVAKRGQDVALRCDPISGHVSLFWYQQALGQGPEFLTYFQNEAQLDKSGLPSDRFFAERPEGSVSTLKIQRTQQEDSAVYLCASSLAGGELYGYTFGSGTRLTVV.